This T cell receptor (beta chain) was sequenced during a study of blood T cell repertoires in COVID-19. About the study: The origin of the acute and convalescent COVID-19 samples was the United States, Italy and Spain. T cells, B-cell-depleted T cells, or PBMCs provided the cDNA or gDNA that served as material.

Authors' analysis steps: Counts of nucleated cells, estimated from reference gene primer amplification, were obtained. The protocol was immunoSEQ multiplex PCR, while the TCRdb copy is restricted to in-frame clones and leaves out a portion. The V and J calls and clone size were taken over from that table, and D and trimming were inferred from the DNA. The sample holds more than 80,000 clones; around four fifths are singletons and the top ten take 31%. V dropped 6 bases and J dropped 0 bases, with 19 bases sitting between them. The CDR3 is made up of 16 amino acids. Germline-derived CDR1 and CDR2 are SGHKS and YYEKEE (reference sequence).

Material for sequencing was peripheral blood. The rearrangement links TRBV5-5 to TRBJ2-7; tentatively, D is TRBD1 (6 bases). The origin of this receptor is a woman aged 80 or over with active or convalescent COVID-19. The CDR3, as DNA: TGTGCCAGCATCATGAGGTGGGGGCCCAGCTCCTACGAGCAGTACTTC. It encodes CASIMRWGPSSYEQYF.